The T cell receptor beta chain under discussion was sequenced for a study of T-cell reconstitution after alpha-beta-depleted transplantation in children. This clonotype was detected ten times or more. Its specificity is unknown. CDR3 length: 14 residues. CDR1 and CDR2 (germline): SGHRS, YFSETQ. Trimming stripped 1 base from V and 3 bases from J, with 7 bases between. Study-wide findings and caveats: As was reported, about two months after transplant, alpha-beta T cells came from several hundred expanded graft clones. Surviving recipient T cells and thymic progenitors accounted for the high day-60 TCRbeta diversity observed in some patients. T-cell numbers and diversity, one year after transplant, stemmed largely from T cells that were newly produced.

The library targeted TCRbeta and was prepared with unique molecular identifiers. TCRdb re-analysed the PCR reads in MiXCR, keeping a single row per CDR3 protein. The sample yields 150,000 to 250,000 distinct CDR3 sequences, 6.3% seen once. The source material was PBMCs, sampled before TCRalphabeta/CD19-depleted stem cell transplant. This receptor was identified in a girl in the first two years of life with combined immunodeficiency, due to receive a stem cell transplant. The chain couples TRBV5-1 to TRBJ1-4; D uncertain. The CDR3 DNA sequence: TGCGCCAGCAGCTTGTTGGGTCCTAATGAAAAACTGTTTTTT. As protein: CASSLLGPNEKLFF. Looking up the rest from reference TRBV5-1 and TRBJ1-4 gives the full variable domain: KAGVTQTPRYLIKTRGQQVTLSCSPISGHRSVSWYQQTPGQGLQFLFEYFSETQRNKGNFPGRFSGRQFSNSRSEMNVSTLELGDSALYLCASSLLGPNEKLFFGSGTQLSVL.